This paragraph reports one T cell receptor (beta chain). Its antigen is unidentified. These data belong to a study of PD-L1 blockade in urothelial cancer. Across the whole study: Patients went on atezolizumab at some point between 2014 and 2015, receiving 1,200 mg intravenously every 3 weeks. Blood samples contained a median about 130,000 T cells.

Findings and limits, study-wide: Pretreatment blood TCR clonality under the median forecast improved survival.

Clones were sequenced by immunoSEQ multiplex PCR, and TCRdb holds only the in-frame ones, with some missing. The table shows 70,000 to 75,000 clones, with 85% to 90% occurring only once. Time point denoted: pretreatment peripheral blood. Each patient gave between 1 and 8 samples of peripheral blood mononuclear cells, which were collected pretreatment and during treatment. The V and J ends lost 4 bases and 2 bases respectively, with 11 bases between them. This CDR3 spans 15 amino acids. CDR1 LGHNA and CDR2 YNFKEQ come from the germline V gene. The sample was PBMCs, taken around atezolizumab (anti-PD-L1) treatment. The receptor comes from an older man with urothelial cancer. The genes are TRBV4-2 and TRBJ1-4; weak D call: TRBD1 (6 bases). Here the CDR3 reads CASSREGGTNEKLFF. The CDR3 DNA follows: TGTGCCAGCAGCCGCGAGGGGGGGACTAATGAAAAACTGTTTTTT.